This T cell receptor (beta chain) was obtained from a study of somatic mutations in cytotoxic T cells in rheumatoid arthritis. Some clones are missing from TCRdb's copy, which holds only in-frame ones; the method was immunoSEQ multiplex PCR. The table records about 10,000 clones, around nine tenths of them present only once. CDR1 and CDR2 (germline): MNHNY, SVGAGI (reference sequence). After removal of 0 bases from V and 10 bases from J, the junction contained 10 bases not matched to a gene. This CDR3 has 15 residues. Source material: CD8+ T cells sorted from blood. The clonotype was recovered from a woman between 18 and 30 years old with rheumatoid arthritis. The V and J genes are TRBV6-6 and TRBJ1-1, with 8 bases lining up with TRBD1. The CDR3 coding sequence is TGTGCCAGCAGTTACTCGATCAGGGGGCGGGGGGGAGCTTTCTTT. Residues: CASSYSIRGRGGAFF.